A selection of T cell receptor beta chains follows, all from one sample in a study of tumor-infiltrating lymphocytes in primary liver carcinoma. Each CDR3 protein gets one entry after TCRdb re-called the multiplex PCR reads with MiXCR. Seen here are some 320,000 distinct CDR3 sequences, approximately 60% observed once, and the top ten hold more than 8.5%. Source material: peripheral blood. The receptor set was obtained from a man in his forties or fifties with primary liver carcinoma and hepatitis B virus infection. The CDR3 runs from the conserved cysteine through the conserved F or W. D genes are given only for firm matches. The size field is filled for only some rows; it gives once, few, many or a size class.

j_call d_call clone_size v_call cdr3_aa cdr3_nt
TRBJ2-2 TRBD2 - TRBV11-3 CASSPGLAGTPREPFF TGTGCCAGCAGCCCCGGACTAGCGGGAACTCCCAGGGAGCCGTTTTTT
TRBJ2-2 TRBD2 few TRBV28 CASSLGGRINGGELFF TGTGCCAGCAGTTTAGGCGGGAGAATTAACGGCGGGGAGCTGTTTTTT
TRBJ2-3 TRBD2 - TRBV28 CASSWVRENTDTQYF TGTGCCAGCAGTTGGGTGCGGGAGAACACAGATACGCAGTATTTT
TRBJ1-2 - - TRBV29-1 CSVPVGGANYGYTF TGCAGCGTCCCCGTCGGAGGGGCAAACTATGGCTACACCTTC
TRBJ1-3 - - TRBV5-1 CASSLVPESGNTIYF TGCGCCAGCAGCTTGGTACCGGAGTCTGGAAACACCATATATTTT
TRBJ1-2 - many TRBV4-1 CASSGTGQIYGYTF TGCGCCAGCAGCGGAACCGGACAGATCTATGGCTACACCTTC
TRBJ1-1 - - TRBV29-1 CSGRTANTDDFF TGCAGCGGGCGGACGGCGAACACTGATGATTTCTTT
TRBJ2-2 - - TRBV11-3 CANSTQGRATGELFF TGTGCCAACAGCACCCAGGGCAGGGCCACCGGGGAGCTGTTTTTT
TRBJ1-1 - - TRBV10-3 CAISLGHMNAEAFF TGTGCCATCAGCCTTGGACACATGAACGCTGAAGCTTTCTTT
TRBJ2-7 TRBD2 - TRBV28 CAITSRGGTSGSSYEQYF TGTGCCATCACCTCTAGGGGGGGGACTAGCGGGAGCTCCTACGAGCAGTACTTC
TRBJ2-1 - - TRBV6-1 CANSENRESYNEQFF TGTGCCAACAGTGAAAACAGGGAATCCTACAATGAGCAGTTCTTC
TRBJ1-2 - - TRBV12-3/TRBV12-4 CATLGGGRYGYTF TGTGCCACCCTGGGCGGGGGTCGCTATGGTTACACCTTC
TRBJ2-7 TRBD1 - TRBV28 CASRGQGATYEQYF TGTGCCAGCAGGGGACAGGGGGCAACCTATGAGCAGTACTTC
TRBJ2-1 - few TRBV4-1 CASSQDWGSPYNEQFF TGCGCCAGCAGCCAAGACTGGGGGAGCCCCTACAATGAGCAGTTCTTC
TRBJ1-5 TRBD1 many TRBV4-2 CASSQGTGSLSNQPQHF TGTGCCAGCAGCCAAGGGACAGGGTCCCTAAGCAATCAGCCCCAGCATTTT
TRBJ2-1 - - TRBV7-2 CASSGRGYEQFF TGTGCCAGCAGCGGGAGGGGGTATGAGCAGTTCTTC
TRBJ2-5 TRBD1 - TRBV5-1 CASSRTGGEGTQYF TGCGCCAGCAGCCGGACAGGGGGCGAAGGGACCCAGTACTTC